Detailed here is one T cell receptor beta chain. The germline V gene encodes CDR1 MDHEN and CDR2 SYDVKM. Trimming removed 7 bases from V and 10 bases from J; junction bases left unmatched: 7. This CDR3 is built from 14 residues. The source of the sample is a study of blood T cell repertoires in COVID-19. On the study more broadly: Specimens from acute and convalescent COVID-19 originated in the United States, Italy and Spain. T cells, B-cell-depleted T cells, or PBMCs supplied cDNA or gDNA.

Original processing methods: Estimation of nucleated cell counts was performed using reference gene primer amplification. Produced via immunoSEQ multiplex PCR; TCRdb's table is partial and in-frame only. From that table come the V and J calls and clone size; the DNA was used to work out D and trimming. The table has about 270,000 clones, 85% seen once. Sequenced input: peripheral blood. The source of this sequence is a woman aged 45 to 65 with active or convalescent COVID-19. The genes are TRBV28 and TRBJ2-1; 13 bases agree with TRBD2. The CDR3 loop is CASTRTSGSGEQFF. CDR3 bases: TGTGCCAGCACCCGGACTAGCGGGAGTGGGGAGCAGTTCTTC.